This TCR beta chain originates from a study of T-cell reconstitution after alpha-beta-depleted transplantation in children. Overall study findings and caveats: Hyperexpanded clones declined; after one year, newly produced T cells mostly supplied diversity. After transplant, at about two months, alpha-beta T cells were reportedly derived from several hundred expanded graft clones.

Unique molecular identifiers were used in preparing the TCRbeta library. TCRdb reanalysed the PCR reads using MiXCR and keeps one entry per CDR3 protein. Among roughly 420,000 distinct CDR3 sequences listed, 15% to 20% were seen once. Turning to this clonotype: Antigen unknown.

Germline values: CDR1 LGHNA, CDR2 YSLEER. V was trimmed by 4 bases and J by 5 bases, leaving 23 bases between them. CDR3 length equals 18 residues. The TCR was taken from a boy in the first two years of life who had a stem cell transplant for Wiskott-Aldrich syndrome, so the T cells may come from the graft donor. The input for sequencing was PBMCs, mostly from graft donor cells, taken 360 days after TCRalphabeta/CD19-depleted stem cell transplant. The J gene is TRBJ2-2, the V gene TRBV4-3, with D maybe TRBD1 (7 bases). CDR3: CASSPRHTTGRFTGELFF. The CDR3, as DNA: TGCGCCAGCAGCCCTCGCCATACGACAGGGAGGTTTACCGGGGAGCTGTTTTTT.